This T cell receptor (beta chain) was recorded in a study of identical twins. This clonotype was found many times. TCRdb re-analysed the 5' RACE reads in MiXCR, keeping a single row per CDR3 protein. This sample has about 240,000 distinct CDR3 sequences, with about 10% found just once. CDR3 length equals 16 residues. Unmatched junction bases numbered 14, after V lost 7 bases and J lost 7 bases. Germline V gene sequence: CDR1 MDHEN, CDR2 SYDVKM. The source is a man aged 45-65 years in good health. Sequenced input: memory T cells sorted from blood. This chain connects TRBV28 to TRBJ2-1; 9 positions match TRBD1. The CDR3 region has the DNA TGTGCCAGCACGAGCTCCGGGACAGGGCTGATTAATGAGCAGTTCTTC. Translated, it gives CASTSSGTGLINEQFF.